This T cell receptor beta chain was recorded in a study of blood T cell repertoires in COVID-19. CDR3 length: 16 residues. The V gene lost 8 bases and the J gene lost 0 bases, with 17 bases spanning the gap. Germline CDR1 and CDR2: SGHTA and FQGTGA. Only in-frame clones appear in the TCRdb table, and some are missing; sequencing was by immunoSEQ multiplex PCR. The sample includes around 200,000 clones, under 85% of them seen just once. The sequence derives from a woman aged 30 to 39 with COVID-19, enrolled during active disease. The source material was peripheral blood. The chain is built from TRBV7-3 and TRBJ1-3; no firm D call. CDR3 DNA sequence: TGTGCCAGCCCGGGTGGAGGGCCAGGCTCTGGAAACACCATATATTTT. This codes for CASPGGGPGSGNTIYF.